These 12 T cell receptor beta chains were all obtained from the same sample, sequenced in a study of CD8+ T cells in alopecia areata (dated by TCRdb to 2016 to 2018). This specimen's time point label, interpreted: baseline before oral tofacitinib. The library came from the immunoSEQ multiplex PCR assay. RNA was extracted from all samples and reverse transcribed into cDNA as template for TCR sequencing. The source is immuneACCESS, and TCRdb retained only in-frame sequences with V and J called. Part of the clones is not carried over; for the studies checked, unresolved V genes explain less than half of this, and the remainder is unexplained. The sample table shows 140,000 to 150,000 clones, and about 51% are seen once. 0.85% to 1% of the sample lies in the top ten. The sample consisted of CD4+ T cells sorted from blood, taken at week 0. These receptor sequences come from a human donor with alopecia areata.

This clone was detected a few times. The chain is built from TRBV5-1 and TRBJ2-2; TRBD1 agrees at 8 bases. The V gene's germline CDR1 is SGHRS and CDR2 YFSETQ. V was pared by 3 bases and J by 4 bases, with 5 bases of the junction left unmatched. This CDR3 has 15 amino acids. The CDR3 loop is CASSSGQGRTGELFF. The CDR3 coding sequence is TGCGCCAGCAGCTCTGGACAGGGCCGCACCGGGGAGCTGTTTTTT.

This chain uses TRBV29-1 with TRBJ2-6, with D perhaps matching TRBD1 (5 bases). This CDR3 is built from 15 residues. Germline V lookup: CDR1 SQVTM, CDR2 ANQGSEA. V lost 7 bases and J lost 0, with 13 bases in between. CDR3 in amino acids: CSDSTAFSGANVLTF. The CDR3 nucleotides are TGCAGCGACTCGACAGCCTTCTCTGGGGCCAACGTCCTGACTTTC.

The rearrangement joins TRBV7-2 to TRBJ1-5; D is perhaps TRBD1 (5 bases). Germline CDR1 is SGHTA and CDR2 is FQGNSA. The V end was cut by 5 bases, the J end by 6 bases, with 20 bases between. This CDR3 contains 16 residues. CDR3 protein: CASSPRGRRKGQPQHF. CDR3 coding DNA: TGTGCCAGCAGCCCACGGGGACGGCGCAAGGGTCAGCCCCAGCATTTT.

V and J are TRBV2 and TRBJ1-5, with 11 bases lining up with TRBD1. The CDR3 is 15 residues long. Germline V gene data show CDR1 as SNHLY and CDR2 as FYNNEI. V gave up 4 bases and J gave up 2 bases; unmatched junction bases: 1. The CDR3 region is CASSADRGRNQPQHF. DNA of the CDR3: TGTGCCAGCAGTGCGGACAGGGGGCGCAATCAGCCCCAGCATTTT.

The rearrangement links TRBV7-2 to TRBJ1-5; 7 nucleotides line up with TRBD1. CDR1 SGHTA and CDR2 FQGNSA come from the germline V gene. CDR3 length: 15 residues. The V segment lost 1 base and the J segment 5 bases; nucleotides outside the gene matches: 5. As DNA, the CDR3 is TGTGCCAGCAGCTTAGACGGAGGGGGCTATCAGCCCCAGCATTTT. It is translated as CASSLDGGGYQPQHF.

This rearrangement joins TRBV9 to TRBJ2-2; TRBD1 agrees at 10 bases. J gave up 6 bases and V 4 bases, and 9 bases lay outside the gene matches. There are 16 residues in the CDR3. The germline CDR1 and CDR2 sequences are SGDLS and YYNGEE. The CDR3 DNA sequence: TGTGCCAGCAGCCTCGGACAGGGGGGTCTCCCCGGGGAGCTGTTTTTT. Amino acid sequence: CASSLGQGGLPGELFF.

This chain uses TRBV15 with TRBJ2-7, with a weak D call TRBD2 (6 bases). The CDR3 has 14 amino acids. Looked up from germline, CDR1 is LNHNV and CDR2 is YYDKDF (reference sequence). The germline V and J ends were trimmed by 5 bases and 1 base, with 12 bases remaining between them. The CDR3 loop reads CATSLGGASYEQYF. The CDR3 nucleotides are TGTGCCACCAGCTTGGGGGGAGCGTCCTACGAGCAGTACTTC.

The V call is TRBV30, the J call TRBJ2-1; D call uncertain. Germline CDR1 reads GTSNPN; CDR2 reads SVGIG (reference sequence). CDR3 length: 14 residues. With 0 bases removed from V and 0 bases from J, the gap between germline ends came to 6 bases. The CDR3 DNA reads TGTGCCTGGAGTGTACAGAACTCCTACAATGAGCAGTTCTTC. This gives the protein CAWSVQNSYNEQFF.

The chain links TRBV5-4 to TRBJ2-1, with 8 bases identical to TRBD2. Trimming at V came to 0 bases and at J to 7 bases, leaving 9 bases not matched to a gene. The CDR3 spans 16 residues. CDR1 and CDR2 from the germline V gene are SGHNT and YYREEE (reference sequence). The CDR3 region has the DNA TGTGCCAGCAGCTTGGGAGCGGGAGTCGCTGTTAATGAGCAGTTCTTC. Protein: CASSLGAGVAVNEQFF. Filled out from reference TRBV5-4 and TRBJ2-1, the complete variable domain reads ETGVTQSPTHLIKTRGQQVTLRCSSQSGHNTVSWYQQALGQGPQFIFQYYREEENGRGNFPPRFSGLQFPNYSSELNVNALELDDSALYLCASSLGAGVAVNEQFFGPGTRLTVL.

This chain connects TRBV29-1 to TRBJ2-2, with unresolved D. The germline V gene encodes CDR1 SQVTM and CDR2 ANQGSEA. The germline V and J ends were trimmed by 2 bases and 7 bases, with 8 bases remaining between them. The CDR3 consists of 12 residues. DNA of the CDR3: TGCAGCGTTGAAAAGAACGGCGGGGAGCTGTTTTTT. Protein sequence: CSVEKNGGELFF.

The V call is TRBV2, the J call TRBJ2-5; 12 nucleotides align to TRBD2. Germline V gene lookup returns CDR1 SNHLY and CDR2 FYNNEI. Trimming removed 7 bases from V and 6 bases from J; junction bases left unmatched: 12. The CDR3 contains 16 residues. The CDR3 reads CASKISSGRGGKTQYF. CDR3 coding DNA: TGTGCCAGCAAGATCTCTAGCGGGAGGGGGGGAAAGACCCAGTACTTC. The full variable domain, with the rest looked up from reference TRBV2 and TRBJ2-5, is EPEVTQTPSHQVTQMGQEVILRCVPISNHLYFYWYRQILGQKVEFLVSFYNNEISEKSEIFDDQFSVERPDGSNFTLKIRSTKLEDSAMYFCASKISSGRGGKTQYFGPGTRLLVL.

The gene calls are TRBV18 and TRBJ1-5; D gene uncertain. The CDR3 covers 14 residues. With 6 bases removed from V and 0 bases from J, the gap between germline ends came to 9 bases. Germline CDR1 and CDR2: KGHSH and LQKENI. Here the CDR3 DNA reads TGTGCCAGCTCGTCCGACTATAGCAATCAGCCCCAGCATTTT. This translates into CASSSDYSNQPQHF.